This passage covers 26 T cell receptor beta chains from one sample sequenced in a study of blood T cell repertoires in COVID-19. Sequencing was performed with immunoSEQ multiplex PCR; in TCRdb, only in-frame clones are kept and a portion is missing. The sample records about 130,000 clones, over 80% being singletons. The material sequenced was PBMCs or T cells enriched from blood (not recorded which). The receptor source for this set is a man aged 25-40 years who had recovered from COVID-19.

The chain couples TRBV19 to TRBJ1-3; weak D call: TRBD1 (6 bases). Trimming shortened V by 5 bases and J by 4 bases, and 15 bases separated the two germline ends. The CDR3 has 15 residues. Per germline, CDR1 LNHDA and CDR2 SQIVND (reference sequence). In nucleotides, the CDR3 is TGTGCCAGTAGTGATTTGGGGGCTTCGGGAAACACCATATATTTT. Residues: CASSDLGASGNTIYF.

This clone has just one count. The chain employs TRBV3-1 (or the pseudogene TRBV3-2) and TRBJ1-3; perhaps TRBD1 as D (6 bases). V was trimmed by 4 bases and J by 1 base, leaving 14 bases between them. The CDR3 consists of 16 residues. Germline V gene lookup returns CDR1 LGHDT and CDR2 YNNKEL (reference sequence). The CDR3 is CASSLTGGASGNTIYF. The CDR3 DNA reads as TGTGCCAGCAGCCTTACGGGGGGCGCATCTGGAAACACCATATATTTT.

The chain combines TRBV2 with TRBJ2-5, with D perhaps matching TRBD1 (6 bases). V was shortened by 8 bases and J by 2 bases, with 18 bases between the two germline ends. The CDR3 contains 15 residues. Germline CDR1 reads SNHLY; CDR2 reads FYNNEI. CDR3 protein: CASGPRDIKQETQYF. The CDR3 nucleotides read TGTGCCAGCGGGCCTCGGGACATTAAGCAAGAGACCCAGTACTTC.

The chain has TRBV5-4 and TRBJ1-3, with TRBD1 matching 7 bases. V lost 2 bases to trimming and J lost 4 bases; unmatched junction nucleotides: 6. The CDR3 loop spans 15 amino acids. Germline V CDR1 and CDR2: SGHNT, YYREEE (reference sequence). Written as DNA, the CDR3 is TGTGCCAGCAGCTTAGAACAGGGGACCGGAAACACCATATATTTT. This codes for CASSLEQGTGNTIYF.

The chain links TRBV2 to TRBJ1-5; 10 bases match TRBD1. Germline V gene lookup returns CDR1 SNHLY and CDR2 FYNNEI. V shed 3 bases, J shed 5 bases, and the junction held 13 bases outside the gene matches. The CDR3 covers 18 residues. CDR3 sequence: CASSDGGLGQGLHQPQHF. The CDR3 bases are TGTGCCAGCAGTGACGGGGGCTTGGGACAGGGGCTTCATCAGCCCCAGCATTTT.

The chain couples TRBV5-6 to TRBJ2-7; no clear D. Germline loops: CDR1 SGHDT, CDR2 YYEEEE. CDR3 length equals 12 residues. Between the trimmed V and J ends, which lost 1 base and 3 bases, there was a span of 5 bases. The CDR3 DNA follows: TGTGCCAGCAGCTTGTCACTCTACGAGCAGTACTTC. Translating it yields CASSLSLYEQYF.

This clone appeared once. V usage is TRBV9 and J usage is TRBJ2-1; D remains ambiguous. The CDR3 consists of 13 residues. Trimming cost V 0 bases and J 3 bases, with 4 bases left between them. Germline-derived CDR1 and CDR2 are SGDLS and YYNGEE. CDR3 amino acids: CASSVDYYNEQFF. In DNA, the CDR3 is TGTGCCAGCAGCGTAGATTACTACAATGAGCAGTTCTTC.

About this clone itself: A much larger clone lies a single base off, so this may be a read error. This sample includes further DNA sequences coding for the same CDR3. This rearrangement joins TRBV5-8 to TRBJ1-4; D is unresolved. The CDR3 is 13 residues long. CDR1 is SGHTS and CDR2 is YDEGEE in the germline V gene. The CDR3 reads CASSLVLNEKLFF. The DNA for the CDR3 is TGTGCCAGCAGCTTGGTCCTAAATGAAAAACTATTTTTT.

The chain recombines TRBV7-6 with TRBJ2-5, with D uncertain. CDR1 is SGHVS, CDR2 FNYEAQ, per germline. The CDR3 extends over 14 amino acids. V lost 1 base and J lost 2, with 8 bases in between. CDR3 sequence reads: CASSLEPLQETQYF. CDR3 coding DNA: TGTGCCAGCAGCTTAGAGCCACTACAAGAGACCCAGTACTTC.

V gene TRBV5-4 combines with J gene TRBJ1-4, with 9 bases identical to TRBD1. This CDR3 is 15 amino acids long. CDR1 is SGHNT, CDR2 YYREEE, per germline (reference sequence). V gave up 5 bases and J gave up 5 bases; unmatched junction bases: 7. CDR3 sequence: CASRGGTGTNEKLFF. CDR3 nucleotides: TGTGCCAGCAGGGGGGGGACAGGGACGAATGAAAAACTGTTTTTT.

The rearrangement joins TRBV5-6 to TRBJ2-2; TRBD2 matches 8 bases. CDR1 is SGHDT and CDR2 is YYEEEE in the germline V gene. CDR3 length equals 17 residues. V was clipped by 0 bases and J by 3 bases; unmatched bases: 7. CDR3 amino acids: CASSLATGGFDTGELFF. The CDR3, as DNA: TGTGCCAGCAGCTTGGCCACGGGAGGGTTTGACACCGGGGAGCTGTTTTTT.

The chain employs TRBV4-1 and TRBJ2-1, with 7 bases fitting TRBD1. The CDR3 is 15 amino acids. CDR1 is MGHRA and CDR2 is YSYEKL in the germline V gene. V trimming: 0 bases; J trimming: 3 bases; junction bases outside the gene matches: 2. CDR3 in amino acids: CASSQEQGNYNEQFF. The CDR3 DNA reads as TGCGCCAGCAGCCAAGAACAGGGGAACTACAATGAGCAGTTCTTC.

J is TRBJ2-4 and V is TRBV19; D is possibly TRBD2 (7 bases). Per the germline V gene, CDR1 is LNHDA and CDR2 is SQIVND (reference sequence). Trimming pared 7 bases from V and 3 bases from J, leaving 13 bases between. The CDR3 is 14 residues long. The CDR3 DNA reads TGTGCCAGTATGGGGGGGCGAGGCAAAAACATTCAGTACTTC. Protein product: CASMGGRGKNIQYF.

The V and J genes are TRBV30 and TRBJ2-3; 12 bases match TRBD2. The CDR3 consists of 16 residues. Germline trimming cut 5 bases from V and 8 bases from J; bases unmatched to any gene: 14. Germline assignment: CDR1 GTSNPN and CDR2 SVGIG (reference sequence). The CDR3 DNA reads TGTGCCTGGGAGGAGACTAGCGGGAGAGGCGTTGGTACGCAGTATTTT. It is translated as CAWEETSGRGVGTQYF.

The J gene is TRBJ1-4, the V gene TRBV14; perhaps TRBD1 as D (6 bases). Germline-derived CDR1 and CDR2 are SGHDN and FVKESK. V shed 0 bases and J shed 10 bases, with 15 bases lying between them. The CDR3 extends over 15 amino acids. Written as DNA, the CDR3 is TGTGCCAGCAGCCAAGATAGTACAGGGAGACGAAAACTGTTTTTT. Translated, it gives CASSQDSTGRRKLFF.

The chain is built from TRBV11-2 and TRBJ2-5; 8 bases align to TRBD1. The junction had 3 bases not matched to a gene; V was cut back by 1 base and J by 2 bases. CDR1 is SGHAT, CDR2 FQNNGV, per germline. The CDR3 is 15 residues long. The CDR3 loop reads CASSLGQGRQETQYF. CDR3 DNA sequence: TGTGCCAGCAGCTTAGGACAGGGGCGACAAGAGACCCAGTACTTC. The full variable domain, in which reference TRBV11-2 and TRBJ2-5 provide the parts outside the CDR3, is EAGVAQSPRYKIIEKRQSVAFWCNPISGHATLYWYQQILGQGPKLLIQFQNNGVVDDSQLPKDRFSAERLKGVDSTLKIQPAKLEDSAVYLCASSLGQGRQETQYFGPGTRLLVL.

This chain connects TRBV5-1 to TRBJ1-3, with D perhaps TRBD1 (5 bases). Trimming pared 5 bases from V and 4 bases from J, leaving 16 bases between. Germline V lookup: CDR1 SGHRS, CDR2 YFSETQ. This CDR3 is 15 amino acids long. DNA of the CDR3: TGCGCCAGCAGTCACGATTCAGGGTCGGGAAACACCATATATTTT. Protein product: CASSHDSGSGNTIYF.

This CDR3 reads CASSPSGTDNTGELFF. For the CDR3, the DNA is TGTGCCAGCAGCCCCTCAGGGACAGACAACACCGGGGAGCTGTTTTTT. The rearrangement joins TRBV11-2 to TRBJ2-2; 7 bases align to TRBD1. Germline CDR1 reads SGHAT; CDR2 reads FQNNGV. The J segment lost 2 bases and the V segment lost 5 bases, leaving 8 bases of the junction unmatched. The CDR3 length is 16 residues.

The CDR3 nucleotides read TGTGCCAGCAGCGTCCGGACAGGGAGGTCACCCCTCCACTTT. Protein sequence: CASSVRTGRSPLHF. The chain has TRBV7-2 and TRBJ1-6; 8 bases are shared with TRBD1. Germline values: CDR1 SGHTA, CDR2 FQGNSA. This CDR3 has 14 residues. V lost 5 bases, J lost 10 bases, and 7 bases stayed unmatched.

This CDR3 is CASSLGPGGLNTEAFF. The CDR3 DNA is TGTGCCAGCAGCTTGGGGCCAGGGGGCTTGAACACTGAAGCTTTCTTT. The chain combines TRBV5-6 with TRBJ1-1, with 8 positions matching TRBD1. Germline CDR1 SGHDT, CDR2 YYEEEE. V trimming: 0 bases; J trimming: 0 bases; junction bases outside the gene matches: 4. This CDR3 is built from 16 residues.

The chain joins TRBV5-1 to TRBJ1-1; maybe TRBD1 (5 bases). V was clipped by 3 bases and J by 4 bases, with 13 bases between them. Germline values: CDR1 SGHRS, CDR2 YFSETQ. The CDR3 loop spans 14 amino acids. The CDR3 protein is CASSWEGQGTEAFF. The CDR3 nucleotides read TGCGCCAGCAGCTGGGAGGGGCAGGGCACTGAAGCTTTCTTT.

The rearrangement links TRBV6-5 to TRBJ2-7; D is possibly TRBD1 (6 bases). The length of the CDR3 is 14 residues. The germline V gene has CDR1 MNHEY and CDR2 SVGAGI. Trimming shortened V by 6 bases and J by 3 bases, and 15 bases separated the two germline ends. DNA of the CDR3: TGTGCCAGCAGGGTTCACAGGGATAGCTACGAGCAGTACTTC. Encoded protein: CASRVHRDSYEQYF.

The rearrangement joins TRBV5-4 to TRBJ2-2; 11 positions match TRBD2. CDR1 SGHNT and CDR2 YYREEE come from the germline V gene (reference sequence). The J segment lost 5 bases and the V segment lost 5 bases, leaving 5 bases of the junction unmatched. The CDR3 contains 15 residues. CDR3 DNA sequence: TGTGCCAGCAGGCCCGGGACTAGCGGTACCGGGGAGCTGTTTTTT. The encoded protein is CASRPGTSGTGELFF.

This clone was observed a handful of times. The chain links TRBV4-1 to TRBJ2-2; D may be TRBD1 (5 bases). The CDR3 has 16 residues. Per germline, CDR1 MGHRA and CDR2 YSYEKL. The germline V and J ends were trimmed by 1 base and 0 bases, with 9 bases remaining between them. DNA of the CDR3: TGCGCCAGCAGCCAAGTCCCAGGGACGAACACCGGGGAGCTGTTTTTT. This codes for CASSQVPGTNTGELFF.

The rearrangement links TRBV6-5 to TRBJ1-1; D may be TRBD1 (5 bases). Germline CDR1 and CDR2: MNHEY and SVGAGI. V shed 3 bases and J shed 4 bases, with 6 bases lying between them. The CDR3 has 12 residues. The DNA of the CDR3 is TGTGCCAGCAGTTATGGGGCCACTGAAGCTTTCTTT. Its protein is CASSYGATEAFF.

The V gene is TRBV3-1 (or the pseudogene TRBV3-2), the J gene TRBJ2-4; D call uncertain. The germline V gene encodes CDR1 LGHDT and CDR2 YNNKEL (reference sequence). V was trimmed by 2 bases and J by 8 bases, leaving 16 bases between them. This CDR3 comprises 15 residues. The CDR3 DNA reads TGTGCCAGCAGCCAACAAACAGCCTTTGGCGACATTCAGTACTTC. Amino acids: CASSQQTAFGDIQYF.